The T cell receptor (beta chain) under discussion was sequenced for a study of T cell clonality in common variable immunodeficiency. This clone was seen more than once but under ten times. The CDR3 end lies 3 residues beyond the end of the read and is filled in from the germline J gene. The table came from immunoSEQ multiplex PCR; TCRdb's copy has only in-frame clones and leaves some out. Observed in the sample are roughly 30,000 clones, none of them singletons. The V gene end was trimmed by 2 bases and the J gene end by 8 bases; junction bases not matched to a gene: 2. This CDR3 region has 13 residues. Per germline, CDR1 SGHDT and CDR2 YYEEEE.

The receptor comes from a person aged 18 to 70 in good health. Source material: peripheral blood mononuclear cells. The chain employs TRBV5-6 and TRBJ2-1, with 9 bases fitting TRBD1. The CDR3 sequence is CASSLQGADEQFF. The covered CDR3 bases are TGTGCCAGCAGCTTACAGGGGGCGGATGAG.